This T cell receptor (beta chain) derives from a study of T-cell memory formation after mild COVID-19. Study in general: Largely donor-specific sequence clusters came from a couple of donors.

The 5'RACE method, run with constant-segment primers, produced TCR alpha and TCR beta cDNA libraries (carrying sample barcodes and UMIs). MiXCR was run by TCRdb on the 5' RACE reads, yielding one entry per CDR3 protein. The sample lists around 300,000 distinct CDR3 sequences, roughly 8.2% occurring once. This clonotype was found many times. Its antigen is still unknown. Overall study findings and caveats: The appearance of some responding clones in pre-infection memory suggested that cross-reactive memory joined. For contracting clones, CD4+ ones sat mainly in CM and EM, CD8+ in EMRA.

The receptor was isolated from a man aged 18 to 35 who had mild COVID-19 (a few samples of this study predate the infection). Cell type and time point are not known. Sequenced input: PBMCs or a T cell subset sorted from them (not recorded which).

DNA of the CDR3: TGCGCCAGCAGCTTGGCCAGTTCCAGCACAGATACGCAGTATTTT. This gives the protein CASSLASSSTDTQYF. The V and J genes are TRBV5-1 and TRBJ2-3; D gene unclear. The V end lost 0 bases, the J end lost 0 bases, and 8 bases lay between the germline ends. Germline V lookup: CDR1 SGHRS, CDR2 YFSETQ. CDR3 length: 15 residues.